The next 27 T cell receptor beta chains were all read from a single sample in a study of vaccination effects on CD4 cells after COVID-19. For these TCRs, the target antigens are not known. Around day 10 of culture, CD4+ T cells were separated out. The data were produced by immunoSEQ multiplex PCR, yet TCRdb's version contains in-frame clones alone and is incomplete. The table shows 30,000 or so clones, with about two thirds occurring only once. The sample consisted of CD4+ T cells from PBMCs cultured without peptide, taken before COVID-19 vaccination. The receptor set was obtained from a human donor who received a COVID-19 vaccine.

The chain carries TRBV5-4 and TRBJ1-1, with D unclear. This CDR3 has 16 amino acids. V was trimmed by 3 bases and J by 3 bases, leaving 18 bases between them. Per germline, CDR1 SGHNT and CDR2 YYREEE (reference sequence). In DNA, the CDR3 is TGTGCCAGCAGCTCCCGGCCCGCCCGGCCGGACACTGAAGCTTTCTTT. This sequence encodes CASSSRPARPDTEAFF.

The CDR3 region has the DNA TGTGCCAGCTACTCCTGGTACCAAGAGACCCAGTACTTC. Translated, it gives CASYSWYQETQYF. The chain recombines TRBV12-3 or TRBV12-4 with TRBJ2-5; D gene ambiguous. The CDR3 has 13 amino acids. V lost 8 bases and J lost 0, with 10 bases in between.

The chain is built from TRBV12-3 or TRBV12-4 and TRBJ1-1; unclear D gene. The CDR3 spans 13 residues. Trimming took 3 bases from V and 3 from J, leaving 8 bases between them. CDR3 DNA: TGTGCCAGCAGTTTTATAATGGACACTGAAGCTTTCTTT. Its translation: CASSFIMDTEAFF.

The genes are TRBV27 and TRBJ2-2; D is tentatively TRBD1 or TRBD2 (5 bases each). The germline CDR1 and CDR2 sequences are MNHEY and SMNVEV (reference sequence). CDR3 size: 16 residues. V was pared by 8 bases and J by 4 bases, with 20 bases between. CDR3 nucleotides: TGTGCCAGCCGCCCCCGAGGGGTTCTGAGCACCGGGGAGCTGTTTTTT. Encoded protein: CASRPRGVLSTGELFF.

The J gene is TRBJ2-7, the V gene TRBV5-4; D may be TRBD2 (5 bases). CDR1 and CDR2 from the germline V gene are SGHNT and YYREEE (reference sequence). V lost 4 bases and J 3 bases, leaving 17 bases between the germline ends. The length of the CDR3 is 15 residues. In nucleotides, the CDR3 is TGTGCCAGCAGCCTTTCTGGGAGTAGTGTCTACGAGCAGTACTTC. Translation: CASSLSGSSVYEQYF.

This clone is labeled as medium-sized (0.01 to 0.1%). This chain joins TRBV4-1 and TRBJ1-3; D perhaps matches TRBD1 (5 bases). Trimming took 0 bases from V and 1 from J, leaving 13 bases between them. CDR3 size: 17 residues. Per germline, CDR1 MGHRA and CDR2 YSYEKL. CDR3 amino acids: CASSQDPRGGSGNTIYF. DNA for the CDR3: TGCGCCAGCAGCCAAGATCCCCGTGGGGGGTCTGGAAACACCATATATTTT.

A single count supports this clone. The DNA for the CDR3 is TGTGCCAGCAGCTCCCTCGGTGGAGGGGCAGGTTCACCCCTCCACTTT. It is translated as CASSSLGGGAGSPLHF. This rearrangement joins TRBV7-9 to TRBJ1-6; D might be TRBD1 (5 bases). The CDR3 has 16 amino acids. The germline V gene encodes CDR1 SEHNR and CDR2 FQNEAQ (reference sequence). Deletions cut 4 bases from V and 9 bases from J, with 19 bases between.

This sequence joins TRBV7-9 and TRBJ2-5, with D perhaps matching TRBD2 (5 bases). The CDR3 is 16 residues long. Germline CDR1 is SEHNR and CDR2 is FQNEAQ (reference sequence). The ends were cut back, 1 base at V and 0 bases at J, with 12 bases in the middle. In nucleotides, the CDR3 is TGTGCCAGCAGCTTAGGGTCGGCTAGCTACCAAGAGACCCAGTACTTC. Translating gives CASSLGSASYQETQYF.

The J gene is TRBJ1-2, the V gene TRBV29-1; D is unclear. Per germline, CDR1 SQVTM and CDR2 ANQGSEA. This CDR3 is built from 11 residues. V gave up 6 bases and J gave up 8 bases, with 13 bases separating them. CDR3 amino acids: CSVESWRGYTF. In nucleotides, the CDR3 is TGCAGCGTCGAAAGTTGGCGGGGCTACACCTTC.

The DNA for the CDR3 is TGTGCCAGCAGAGCAGGGTGGGGCTACACCTTC. Its translation is CASRAGWGYTF. This chain joins TRBV3-1 (or the pseudogene TRBV3-2) and TRBJ1-2; TRBD1 might be the D (5 bases). Trimming removed 6 bases from V and 8 bases from J, with 10 bases in between. This CDR3 has 11 amino acids. The germline V gene has CDR1 LGHDT and CDR2 YNNKEL (reference sequence).

The table lists this clone with a few counts. The V and J genes are TRBV19 and TRBJ2-3; 14 bases align to TRBD2. Trimming at V came to 3 bases and at J to 6 bases, leaving 8 bases not matched to a gene. There are 17 residues in the CDR3. The germline gives CDR1 LNHDA, CDR2 SQIVND (reference sequence). The CDR3, as DNA: TGTGCCAGTAGTATCAGGGGACTAGCGGGAGCGTCGGATACGCAGTATTTT. Translation: CASSIRGLAGASDTQYF. Full variable domain (outside the CDR3, taken from reference TRBV19 and TRBJ2-3): DGGITQSPKYLFRKEGQNVTLSCEQNLNHDAMYWYRQDPGQGLRLIYYSQIVNDFQKGDIAEGYSVSREKKESFPLTVTSAQKNPTAFYLCASSIRGLAGASDTQYFGPGTRLTVL.

In nucleotides, the CDR3 is TGTGCCAGCAGCCCCACCTCCGGGCCGTATGGCTACACCTTC. Its translation: CASSPTSGPYGYTF. The rearrangement uses TRBV11-2 and TRBJ1-2; D not resolved. This CDR3 region has 14 residues. The germline V gene encodes CDR1 SGHAT and CDR2 FQNNGV. V was pared by 5 bases and J by 5 bases, with 15 bases between.

The chain joins TRBV13 to TRBJ2-1; 13 positions agree with TRBD2. CDR3 length: 16 amino acids. V shed 6 bases, J shed 9 bases, and the junction held 11 bases outside the gene matches. CDR1 PRHDT and CDR2 FYEKMQ come from the germline V gene (reference sequence). This CDR3 is CASRPPGLAGSGEQFF. DNA for the CDR3: TGTGCCAGCAGGCCTCCGGGACTAGCGGGATCTGGTGAGCAGTTCTTC. Together with reference TRBV13 and TRBJ2-1, the CDR3 gives the full variable domain: AAGVIQSPRHLIKEKRETATLKCYPIPRHDTVYWYQQGPGQDPQFLISFYEKMQSDKGSIPDRFSAQQFSDYHSELNMSSLELGDSALYFCASRPPGLAGSGEQFFGPGTRLTVL.

The genes are TRBV11-1 and TRBJ2-7, with 8 positions matching TRBD1. Trimming at V came to 3 bases and at J to 0 bases, leaving 4 bases not matched to a gene. CDR3 size: 15 residues. CDR1 and CDR2 (germline): SGHAT, FQDESV (reference sequence). The CDR3 is CASSFRDRSSYEQYF. Written as DNA, the CDR3 is TGTGCCAGCAGCTTCCGGGACAGGAGCTCCTACGAGCAGTACTTC. Full variable domain (remainder filled in from reference TRBV11-1 and TRBJ2-7): EAEVAQSPRYKITEKSQAVAFWCDPISGHATLYWYRQILGQGPELLVQFQDESVVDDSQLPKDRFSAERLKGVDSTLKIQPAELGDSAMYLCASSFRDRSSYEQYFGPGTRLTVT.

This clone occurred once. The chain recombines TRBV18 with TRBJ2-3, with TRBD2 identical over 8 bases. CDR1 and CDR2 (germline): KGHSH, LQKENI. The J segment lost 4 bases and the V segment lost 5 bases, leaving 11 bases of the junction unmatched. CDR3 size: 16 residues. The CDR3 reads CASSGTGTSFADTQYF. CDR3 coding DNA: TGTGCCAGCTCAGGGACCGGGACTAGTTTTGCAGATACGCAGTATTTT.

The V gene is TRBV3-1 (or the pseudogene TRBV3-2), the J gene TRBJ1-5; D is undetermined. V gave up 4 bases and J gave up 0 bases, with 10 bases separating them. The CDR3 is made up of 15 amino acids. Germline V lookup: CDR1 LGHDT, CDR2 YNNKEL (reference sequence). The CDR3 protein is CASSPSTVSNQPQHF. The CDR3 nucleotides are TGTGCCAGCAGCCCTTCGACCGTTAGCAATCAGCCCCAGCATTTT.

This clone was picked up one time. The chain couples TRBV12-3 or TRBV12-4 to TRBJ1-2, with TRBD1 matching over 9 bases. V shed 6 bases and J 8 bases; nucleotides not matched to a gene: 4. The CDR3 contains 12 residues. The CDR3 here is CASSRTGEGYTF. In DNA, the CDR3 is TGTGCCAGCAGCCGGACAGGGGAAGGCTACACCTTC.

This clone was counted a few times. This chain uses TRBV10-3 with TRBJ1-6; TRBD1 aligns across 7 bases. The CDR3 totals 13 residues. The trim removed 10 bases at V and 7 bases at J, leaving 7 bases unmatched. Per the germline V gene, CDR1 is ENHRY and CDR2 is SYGVKD. CDR3 amino acids: CATGEQGNSPLHF. CDR3 DNA sequence: TGTGCCACCGGCGAACAGGGGAATTCACCCCTCCACTTT.

The chain uses TRBV4-1 and TRBJ1-4; D remains unclear. The V gene lost 0 bases and the J gene lost 3 bases, with 20 bases spanning the gap. CDR1 and CDR2 (germline): MGHRA, YSYEKL. The CDR3 runs to 19 residues. CDR3 bases: TGCGCCAGCAGCCAAGAAGTTCCCGGCCGAAGATCCTCTAATGAAAAACTGTTTTTT. Protein sequence: CASSQEVPGRRSSNEKLFF.

V is TRBV6-6 and J is TRBJ2-1, with D uncertain. The CDR3 length is 14 residues. The V gene lost 4 bases and the J gene lost 4 bases, with 11 bases spanning the gap. Per germline, CDR1 MNHNY and CDR2 SVGAGI (reference sequence). The CDR3 sequence is CASSWSLLYNEQFF. Written as DNA, the CDR3 is TGTGCCAGCAGTTGGAGTCTCCTTTACAATGAGCAGTTCTTC.

Only a few counts were recorded for this clone. This chain links TRBV6-4 with TRBJ1-1; D gene unclear. The length of the CDR3 is 13 residues. Germline V CDR1 and CDR2: MRHNA, SNTAGT. V was shortened by 5 bases and J by 2 bases, with 9 bases between the two germline ends. The CDR3: CASSKTGNTEAFF. Here the CDR3 DNA reads TGTGCCAGCAGTAAGACGGGAAACACTGAAGCTTTCTTT.

CDR3 region: CASSYSILAAQETQYF. In nucleotides, the CDR3 is TGTGCCAGCAGTTACTCGATTCTAGCGGCCCAAGAGACCCAGTACTTC. The chain has TRBV6-5 and TRBJ2-5, with 7 bases fitting TRBD2. Germline V CDR1 and CDR2: MNHEY, SVGAGI. V shed 0 bases, J shed 1 base, and the junction held 5 bases outside the gene matches. This CDR3 is built from 16 residues.

DNA of the CDR3: TGTGCCAGCTCACCGTTTAGCGGGGCGAACACCGGGGAGCTGTTTTTT. It codes for CASSPFSGANTGELFF. V usage is TRBV18 and J usage is TRBJ2-2, with TRBD2 matching 8 bases. This CDR3 contains 16 residues. The junction had 3 bases not matched to a gene; V was cut back by 3 bases and J by 0 bases. The V gene's germline CDR1 is KGHSH and CDR2 LQKENI.

The gene calls are TRBV12-5 and TRBJ2-2, with D perhaps TRBD1 (5 bases). The CDR3 has 15 residues. CDR1 is LGHNT and CDR2 is FRNRAP in the germline V gene. Trimming took 3 bases from V and 6 from J, leaving 14 bases between them. DNA of the CDR3: TGTGCTAGTGGTTTCGAGGCAGGGTTGGCCGGGGAGCTGTTTTTT. It translates to CASGFEAGLAGELFF.

Only a few counts were recorded for this clone. CDR3 in DNA: TGTGCCAGCAGCCCCCGACATCGCTTTCAGGCCCCATATGGCTACACCTTC. Translated: CASSPRHRFQAPYGYTF. The V and J genes are TRBV7-6 and TRBJ1-2; unclear D gene. The V gene's germline CDR1 is SGHVS and CDR2 FNYEAQ. The CDR3 sequence is 17 residues long. V shed 5 bases and J shed 5 bases, with 24 bases lying between them.

The V call is TRBV10-3, the J call TRBJ1-1, with TRBD1 matching 8 bases. J gave up 4 bases and V 7 bases, and 8 bases lay outside the gene matches. The V gene's germline CDR1 is ENHRY and CDR2 SYGVKD. CDR3 length: 14 residues. The CDR3 sequence is CAINEQGEGTEAFF. DNA of the CDR3: TGTGCCATCAACGAACAGGGGGAGGGCACTGAAGCTTTCTTT.

The chain links TRBV28 to TRBJ1-2; 12 bases map to TRBD1. After removal of 5 bases from V and 8 bases from J, the junction contained 12 bases not matched to a gene. CDR3 length: 16 residues. Germline lookup yields CDR1 MDHEN and CDR2 SYDVKM. In nucleotides, the CDR3 is TGTGCCAGCAGTCCGACCGGGACAGGGGGCGCCGAGGGCTACACCTTC. Translating gives CASSPTGTGGAEGYTF.